Listed here is a single T cell receptor beta chain. Its target is not known. This specimen comes from a study of cytomegalovirus exposure and HLA in healthy donors. Per germline, CDR1 SEHNR and CDR2 FQNEAQ (reference sequence). The V segment lost 5 bases and the J segment 5 bases; nucleotides outside the gene matches: 8. This CDR3 has 14 amino acids. Study-wide points: According to the study, approximately 150 TCR beta chains were cytomegalovirus-associated. It was confirmed in vitro that three of the CMV-associated chains were specific for CMV antigens. Most sequenced TCRs were rare (though some public TCRs occurred in many donors).

The protocol was immunoSEQ multiplex PCR, while the TCRdb copy is restricted to in-frame clones and leaves out a portion. The sample shows 150,000 to 200,000 clones, around nine tenths of them seen only once. V gene TRBV7-9 combines with J gene TRBJ2-5, with 7 bases lining up with TRBD1. This clonotype originated in a woman under 40 in good health and CMV-seronegative. Sequenced: PBMCs. The CDR3 protein is CASSPQGFGETQYF. The CDR3 bases are TGTGCCAGCAGCCCACAGGGGTTCGGGGAGACCCAGTACTTC.